This T cell receptor (beta chain) was recorded in a study of molecular identifiers for immune sequencing clone quantification. The CDR3 length is 15 residues. V was cut by 1 base and J by 10 bases, with 19 bases left in between. Looked up from germline, CDR1 is SGHDT and CDR2 is YYEEEE. A note on this clonotype: A much larger clonotype is one base distant, so this may be a read error.

Bulk TCR library preparation followed previously described methods with listed TCR primers. TCRdb reprocessed the PCR reads with MiXCR, giving one entry per CDR3 protein. Among more than 9,000 distinct CDR3 sequences listed, roughly a fifth were seen once. The material sequenced was naive CD8+ T cells from blood, with Jurkat cell RNA spiked in. Noted subset: FACS-sorted CD8+CD4-CCR7+CD45RA+ naive T cells. The receptor was isolated from a human donor in good health. Some libraries in this study had Jurkat cell RNA spiked in. The rearrangement uses TRBV5-6 and TRBJ2-3; D is unclear. The CDR3 loop reads CASSLRRQRGDAQYF. In DNA form, the CDR3 reads TGTGCCAGCAGCTTGCGCCGGCAGAGAGGTGATGCGCAGTATTTT.